Reported below is one T cell receptor beta chain. As yet, its antigen is unknown. The V end was cut by 6 bases, the J end by 6 bases, with 21 bases between. Germline assignment: CDR1 SEHNR and CDR2 FQNEAQ (reference sequence). The CDR3 spans 17 residues. The data belong to a study of CD8+ T cells in alopecia areata. Treatment: oral pan-JAK inhibitor, 5-10 mg twice daily. Patients with alopecia areata provided lesional scalp punch biopsies as well as peripheral blood. Findings and limits, study-wide: Compared with normal scalp, lesional scalp had higher clonality and more expanded CD8+ clones. Persistence of many expanded lesional clones was seen in scalp and blood during tofacitinib. Significant decreases in scalp clonality and expanded CD8+ clones followed tofacitinib treatment.

Extracted RNA was reverse transcribed into cDNA, the sequencing template. Sequenced by immunoSEQ multiplex PCR; TCRdb stores in-frame clones only, minus some. Of 110,000 to 150,000 clones in the sample, roughly 54% were seen once. The rearrangement links TRBV7-9 to TRBJ1-6, with TRBD1 as a possible D gene (6 bases). Sequenced here: CD8+ T cells sorted from blood, sampled at week 4, from a patient treated with tofacitinib. The clonotype comes from a human donor with alopecia areata. The chain's CDR3 is CASRLGTLQGSNSPLHF. The CDR3, as DNA: TGTGCCAGCAGGCTCGGGACACTCCAAGGGAGTAATTCACCCCTCCACTTT.